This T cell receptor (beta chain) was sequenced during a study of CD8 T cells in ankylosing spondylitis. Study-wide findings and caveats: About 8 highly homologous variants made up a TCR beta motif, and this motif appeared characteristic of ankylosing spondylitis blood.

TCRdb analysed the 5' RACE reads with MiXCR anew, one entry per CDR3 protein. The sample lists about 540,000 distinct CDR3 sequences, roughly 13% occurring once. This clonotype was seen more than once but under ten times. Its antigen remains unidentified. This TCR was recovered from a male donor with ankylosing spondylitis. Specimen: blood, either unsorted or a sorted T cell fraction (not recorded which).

CDR3 amino acids: CASMEGGAKNIQYF. In DNA, the CDR3 is TGTGCCAGCATGGAGGGTGGGGCCAAAAACATTCAGTACTTC. The J gene is TRBJ2-4, the V gene TRBV2, with D possibly TRBD2 on 6 matching bases. CDR3 size: 14 residues. CDR1 and CDR2 (germline): SNHLY, FYNNEI. Trimming pared 7 bases from V and 1 base from J, leaving 11 bases between.